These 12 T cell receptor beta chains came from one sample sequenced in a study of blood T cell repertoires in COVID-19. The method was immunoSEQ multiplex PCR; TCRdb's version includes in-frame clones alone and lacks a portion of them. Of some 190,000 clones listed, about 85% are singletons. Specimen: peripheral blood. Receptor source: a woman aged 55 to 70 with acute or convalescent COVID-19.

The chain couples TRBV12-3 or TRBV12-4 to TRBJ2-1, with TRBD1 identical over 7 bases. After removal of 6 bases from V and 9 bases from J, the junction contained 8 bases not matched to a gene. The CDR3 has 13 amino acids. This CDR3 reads CASSLAQGSEQFF. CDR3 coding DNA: TGTGCCAGCAGCCTCGCACAGGGGTCTGAGCAGTTCTTC.

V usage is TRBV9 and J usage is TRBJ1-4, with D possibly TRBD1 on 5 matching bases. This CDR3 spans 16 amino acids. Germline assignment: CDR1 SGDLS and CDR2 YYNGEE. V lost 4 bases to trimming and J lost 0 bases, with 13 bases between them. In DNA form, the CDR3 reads TGTGCCAGCAGCAAAACAGTAGGGGCAACTAATGAAAAACTGTTTTTT. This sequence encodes CASSKTVGATNEKLFF.

Here the CDR3 DNA reads TGTGCCAGCAGATGGCAGTTCTATGGCTACACCTTC. Translating gives CASRWQFYGYTF. The V call is TRBV28, the J call TRBJ1-2; D gene unclear. V dropped 6 bases and J dropped 4 bases, with 9 bases sitting between them. Germline-derived CDR1 and CDR2 are MDHEN and SYDVKM. There are 12 residues in the CDR3.

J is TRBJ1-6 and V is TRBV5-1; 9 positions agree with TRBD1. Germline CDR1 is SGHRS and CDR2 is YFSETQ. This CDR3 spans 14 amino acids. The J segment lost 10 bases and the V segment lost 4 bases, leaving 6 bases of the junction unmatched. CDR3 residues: CASSTTGGESPLHF. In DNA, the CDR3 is TGCGCCAGCAGCACCACAGGGGGCGAGTCACCCCTCCACTTT. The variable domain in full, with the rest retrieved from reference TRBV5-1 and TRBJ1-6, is KAGVTQTPRYLIKTRGQQVTLSCSPISGHRSVSWYQQTPGQGLQFLFEYFSETQRNKGNFPGRFSGRQFSNSRSEMNVSTLELGDSALYLCASSTTGGESPLHFGNGTRLTVT.

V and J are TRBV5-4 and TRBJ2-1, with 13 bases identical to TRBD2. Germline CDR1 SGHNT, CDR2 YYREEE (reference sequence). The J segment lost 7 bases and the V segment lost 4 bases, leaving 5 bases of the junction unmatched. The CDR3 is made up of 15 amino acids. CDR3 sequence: CASSRGLAGWNEQFF. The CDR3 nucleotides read TGTGCCAGCAGCCGGGGACTAGCGGGATGGAATGAGCAGTTCTTC.

The CDR3 loop reads CATLGTGVHEQYF. The CDR3 DNA reads as TGTGCCACCCTCGGGACAGGGGTCCACGAGCAGTACTTC. The rearrangement links TRBV10-3 to TRBJ2-7; TRBD1 agrees at 10 bases. V gave up 10 bases and J gave up 5 bases; unmatched junction bases: 8. This CDR3 has 13 amino acids. Germline CDR1 is ENHRY and CDR2 is SYGVKD.

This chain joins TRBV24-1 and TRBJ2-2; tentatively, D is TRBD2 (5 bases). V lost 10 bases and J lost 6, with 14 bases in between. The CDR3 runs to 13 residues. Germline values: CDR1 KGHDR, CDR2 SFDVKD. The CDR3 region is CATSEQTPGELFF. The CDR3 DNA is TGTGCCACTAGCGAACAGACACCCGGGGAGCTGTTTTTT.

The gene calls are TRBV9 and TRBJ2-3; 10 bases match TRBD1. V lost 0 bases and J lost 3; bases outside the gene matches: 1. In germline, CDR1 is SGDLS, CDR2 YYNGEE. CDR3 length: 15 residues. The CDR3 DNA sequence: TGTGCCAGCAGCGTAGGGGGACAGGGGACAGATACGCAGTATTTT. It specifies CASSVGGQGTDTQYF.

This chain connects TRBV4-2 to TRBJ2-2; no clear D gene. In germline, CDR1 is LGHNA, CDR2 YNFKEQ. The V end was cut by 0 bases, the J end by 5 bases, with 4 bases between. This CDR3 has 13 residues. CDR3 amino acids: CASSQDPTGELFF. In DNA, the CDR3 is TGTGCCAGCAGCCAAGACCCGACCGGGGAGCTGTTTTTT.

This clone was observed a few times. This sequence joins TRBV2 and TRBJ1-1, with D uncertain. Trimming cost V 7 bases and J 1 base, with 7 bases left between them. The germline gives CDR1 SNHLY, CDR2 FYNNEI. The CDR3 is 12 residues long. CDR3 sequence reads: CASKRWNTEAFF. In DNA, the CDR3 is TGTGCCAGCAAGCGGTGGAACACTGAAGCTTTCTTT.

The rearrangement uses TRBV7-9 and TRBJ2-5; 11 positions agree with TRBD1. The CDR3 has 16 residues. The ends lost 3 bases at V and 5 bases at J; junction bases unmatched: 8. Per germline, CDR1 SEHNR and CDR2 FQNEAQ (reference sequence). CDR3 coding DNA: TGTGCCAGCAGCTTCTGGACAGGGGGCATGGGGGAGACCCAGTACTTC. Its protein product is CASSFWTGGMGETQYF.

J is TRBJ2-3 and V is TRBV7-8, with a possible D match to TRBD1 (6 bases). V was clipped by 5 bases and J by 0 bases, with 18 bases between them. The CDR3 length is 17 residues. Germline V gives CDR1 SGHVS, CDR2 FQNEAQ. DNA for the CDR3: TGTGCCAGCAGCACCCAGACAGGTCCTCTTAGCACAGATACGCAGTATTTT. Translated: CASSTQTGPLSTDTQYF.